This record looks at one T cell receptor beta chain sequence and its context. Its antigen remains unknown. The germline V gene has CDR1 KGHSH and CDR2 LQKENI. Unmatched junction bases numbered 7, after V lost 6 bases and J lost 3 bases. This CDR3 has 14 amino acids. This sample stems from a study of cytomegalovirus exposure and HLA in healthy donors. In the study overall: One earlier analysis, a look at approximately 180 million T cells, found approximately 120 million unique TCR beta sequences. Broader study findings: Only CMV serostatus was available as immune exposure information.

60 Vbeta and 13 Jbeta primers were used in PCR. Method: immunoSEQ multiplex PCR; TCRdb's copy keeps in-frame clones and lacks some. The table counts 55,000 to 85,000 clones; under 4% lies in the top ten. The chain recombines TRBV18 with TRBJ2-7; 8 bases are a match to TRBD1. The source material was PBMCs. The TCR comes from a female donor in good health and CMV-seropositive. CDR3 sequence reads: CASSPDRAVYEQYF. CDR3 nucleotide sequence: TGTGCCAGCTCCCCGGACAGGGCCGTCTACGAGCAGTACTTC.